A single sample gave rise to the 13 T cell receptor beta chains below, sequenced in a study of blood T cell repertoires in COVID-19. TCRdb's table, derived via immunoSEQ multiplex PCR, lists solely in-frame clones and lacks some. This sample has about 180,000 clones, with under 90% found just once. Sequencing used peripheral blood. These receptors originate from a human donor in a cohort sampled during active COVID-19.

This clone was counted a few times. The CDR3 sequence: CASSQGPRGRGYTEAFF. In DNA, the CDR3 is TGTGCCAGCAGCCAAGGTCCGAGGGGGCGCGGGTACACTGAAGCTTTCTTT. The chain is built from TRBV3-1 (or the pseudogene TRBV3-2) and TRBJ1-1; TRBD1 matches 7 bases. Trimming removed 1 base from V and 3 bases from J; junction bases left unmatched: 11. Germline CDR1 is LGHDT and CDR2 is YNNKEL (reference sequence). There are 17 residues in the CDR3.

The chain carries TRBV18 and TRBJ2-3; tentatively, D is TRBD2 (7 bases). Trimming pared 0 bases from V and 3 bases from J, leaving 13 bases between. Germline V CDR1 and CDR2: KGHSH, LQKENI. This CDR3 spans 16 amino acids. The CDR3 nucleotides are TGTGCCAGCTCACCACCCCCCAGGGGAGGGACAGATACGCAGTATTTT. It codes for CASSPPPRGGTDTQYF.

This chain connects TRBV11-3 to TRBJ2-7; a weak D match, TRBD2 (5 bases). Per the germline V gene, CDR1 is SGHNT and CDR2 is YENEEA. The ends were cut back, 5 bases at V and 6 bases at J, with 17 bases in the middle. This CDR3 contains 14 residues. The CDR3 loop is CASSPAGQASEQYF. The CDR3 bases are TGTGCCAGCAGCCCTGCGGGCCAAGCGAGCGAGCAGTACTTC.

The rearrangement uses TRBV7-9 and TRBJ2-7, with TRBD2 matching over 12 bases. The CDR3 covers 16 residues. J lost 2 bases, V lost 5 bases, and 7 bases had no gene match. Germline CDR1 reads SEHNR; CDR2 reads FQNEAQ (reference sequence). This CDR3 reads CASSLQTSGGPYEQYF. Here the CDR3 DNA reads TGTGCCAGCAGCCTTCAGACTAGCGGGGGACCCTACGAGCAGTACTTC.

The chain is built from TRBV30 and TRBJ2-5; D might be TRBD1 (6 bases). Germline CDR1 reads GTSNPN; CDR2 reads SVGIG (reference sequence). Deletions cut 7 bases from V and 2 bases from J, with 20 bases between. The CDR3 extends over 15 amino acids. The chain's CDR3 is CASTPIGGRQETQYF. DNA of the CDR3: TGTGCCTCGACACCCATTGGGGGCCGGCAAGAGACCCAGTACTTC.

This clone appeared once. V is TRBV10-2 and J is TRBJ2-7, with a possible D match to TRBD1 (6 bases). From germline, CDR1 is WSHSY and CDR2 SAAADI. Trimming shortened V by 10 bases and J by 7 bases, and 20 bases separated the two germline ends. The CDR3 is 13 residues long. The CDR3 loop is CATLNQGIGEQYF. In nucleotides, the CDR3 is TGCGCCACCTTGAACCAGGGGATCGGGGAGCAGTACTTC.

CDR3 protein: CASSPGLAGRSGANVLTF. The CDR3 nucleotides are TGTGCCAGCAGCCCCGGACTAGCGGGTCGCTCTGGGGCCAACGTCCTGACTTTC. This rearrangement joins TRBV7-3 to TRBJ2-6, with TRBD2 matching 11 bases. The germline CDR1 and CDR2 sequences are SGHTA and FQGTGA. Losses at the gene ends were 5 bases for V and 0 bases for J; bases not matched to a gene: 6. The length of the CDR3 is 18 residues.

This chain uses TRBV19 with TRBJ2-7; TRBD1 might be the D (6 bases). V lost 1 base and J 4 bases, leaving 11 bases between the germline ends. In germline, CDR1 is LNHDA, CDR2 SQIVND (reference sequence). This CDR3 is 14 amino acids long. The CDR3 loop is CASSIGGRGYEQYF. CDR3 coding DNA: TGTGCCAGTAGTATAGGGGGCAGGGGTTACGAGCAGTACTTC.

This clone has only a few counts. The rearrangement joins TRBV9 to TRBJ2-1, with D possibly matching TRBD1 (5 bases). V was clipped by 0 bases and J by 7 bases, with 14 bases between them. CDR1 and CDR2 from the germline V gene are SGDLS and YYNGEE. This CDR3 is built from 15 residues. CDR3: CASSVGGQGWNEQFF. The CDR3 region has the DNA TGTGCCAGCAGCGTAGGTGGGCAGGGATGGAATGAGCAGTTCTTC.

Comment on this clone: An end of the junction does not agree with germline; a read error may underlie this. The chain is built from TRBV30 and TRBJ2-7; the D gene is possibly TRBD2 (5 bases). CDR3 length equals 12 residues. Per the germline V gene, CDR1 is GTSNPN and CDR2 is SVGIG (reference sequence). The CDR3 nucleotides are TGTGCCTGGAGTCCCACCCGGGATCTAAGGAACTTC. Translation gives CAWSPTRDLRNF.

The V call is TRBV5-1, the J call TRBJ2-3; TRBD1 might be the D (5 bases). Trimming shortened V by 1 base and J by 8 bases, and 8 bases separated the two germline ends. The CDR3 consists of 12 residues. CDR1 and CDR2 (germline): SGHRS, YFSETQ. The CDR3 nucleotides are TGCGCCAGCAGCTTGAATCAGGGTACGCAGTATTTT. This encodes CASSLNQGTQYF.

V and J are TRBV19 and TRBJ1-5; 10 nucleotides agree with TRBD1. J was trimmed by 0 bases and V by 4 bases; bases with no gene match: 9. CDR3 length: 18 residues. Germline V gene lookup returns CDR1 LNHDA and CDR2 SQIVND (reference sequence). The CDR3 DNA follows: TGTGCCAGTAGTACCAGACAGGGGGCTTCCTATAGCAATCAGCCCCAGCATTTT. Its translation is CASSTRQGASYSNQPQHF.

The chain has TRBV3-1 (or the pseudogene TRBV3-2) and TRBJ2-3; 8 bases are shared with TRBD2. Germline values: CDR1 LGHDT, CDR2 YNNKEL (reference sequence). The CDR3 loop spans 19 amino acids. Trimming at V came to 2 bases and at J to 0 bases, leaving 13 bases not matched to a gene. CDR3 sequence (DNA): TGTGCCAGCAGCCAATATTCCCGGGCGGGGGGCCCGAGCACAGATACGCAGTATTTT. The encoded protein is CASSQYSRAGGPSTDTQYF.